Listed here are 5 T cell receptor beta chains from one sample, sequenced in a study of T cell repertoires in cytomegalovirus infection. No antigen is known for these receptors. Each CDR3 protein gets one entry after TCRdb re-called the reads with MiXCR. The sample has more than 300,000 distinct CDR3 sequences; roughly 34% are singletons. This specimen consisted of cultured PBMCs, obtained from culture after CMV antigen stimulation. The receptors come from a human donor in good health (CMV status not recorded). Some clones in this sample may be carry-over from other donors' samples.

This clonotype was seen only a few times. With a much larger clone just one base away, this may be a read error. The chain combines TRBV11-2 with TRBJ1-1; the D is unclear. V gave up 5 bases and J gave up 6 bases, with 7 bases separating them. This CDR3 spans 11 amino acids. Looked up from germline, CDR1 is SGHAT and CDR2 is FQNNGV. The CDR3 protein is CASSPAAEAFF. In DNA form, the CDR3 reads TGTGCCAGCAGCCCCGCCGCTGAAGCTTTCTTT.

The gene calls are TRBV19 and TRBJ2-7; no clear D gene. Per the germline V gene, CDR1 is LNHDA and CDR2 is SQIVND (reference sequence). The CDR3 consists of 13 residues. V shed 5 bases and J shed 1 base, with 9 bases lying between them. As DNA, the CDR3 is TGTGCCAGTAGTGTGAGGAATTCCTACGAGCAGTACTTC. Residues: CASSVRNSYEQYF.

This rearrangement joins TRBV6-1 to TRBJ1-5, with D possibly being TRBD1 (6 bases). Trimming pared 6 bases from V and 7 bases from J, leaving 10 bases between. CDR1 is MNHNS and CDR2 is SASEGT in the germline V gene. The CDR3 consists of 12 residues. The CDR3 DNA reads TGTGCCAGCAGCACGCAGGGGCAGCCCCAGCATTTT. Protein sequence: CASSTQGQPQHF.

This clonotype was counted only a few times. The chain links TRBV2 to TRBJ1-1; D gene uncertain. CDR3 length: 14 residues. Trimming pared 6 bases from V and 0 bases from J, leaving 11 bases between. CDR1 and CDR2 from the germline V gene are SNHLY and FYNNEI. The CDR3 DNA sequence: TGTGCCAGCAGCGGACTAACGGTGAACACTGAAGCTTTCTTT. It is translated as CASSGLTVNTEAFF.

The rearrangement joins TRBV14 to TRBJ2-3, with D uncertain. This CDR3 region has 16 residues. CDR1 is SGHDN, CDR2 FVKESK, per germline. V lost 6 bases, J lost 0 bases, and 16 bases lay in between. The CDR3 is CASSRPDLLSTDTQYF. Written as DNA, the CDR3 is TGTGCCAGCAGTCGTCCGGACCTCCTCAGCACAGATACGCAGTATTTT.